This T cell receptor (beta chain) was recovered during a study of blood T cells in healthy people across ages. V dropped 6 bases and J dropped 6; count of bases not matched to a gene: 11. The CDR3 runs 15 residues. This clonotype was found many times. The authors ran a second PCR of roughly 6 to 12 cycles using a sample-barcoded 5' primer and a J-beta primer mix. Every cDNA was tagged by a template-switch adaptor with 12 random nucleotides. MiXCR, applied by TCRdb to the 5' RACE reads, yields one record per CDR3 protein. The sample contains 790,000 or so distinct CDR3 sequences, about 42% of which appear only once.

The chain has TRBV12-3 or TRBV12-4 and TRBJ2-1; 7 nucleotides line up with TRBD1. The TCR comes from an older man in good health. The sequenced material came from blood. The CDR3 DNA is TGTGCCAGCAGCCCCGAGGGGGCGGTGAGCAATGAGCAGTTCTTC. Amino acid sequence: CASSPEGAVSNEQFF.